This T cell receptor beta chain was observed in a study of shared clonotypes between healthy human individuals. TCRdb keeps only in-frame clones here, not all; method: immunoSEQ multiplex PCR. Among around 600,000 clones, about 98% were seen once, and the ten largest hold 0.25% to 0.35%. Germline assignment: CDR1 MGHRA and CDR2 YSYEKL. The CDR3 has 16 amino acids. The trim removed 3 bases at V and 5 bases at J, leaving 8 bases unmatched. The naive CD8 population came from CD45RO-negative cells selected for CCR7, without terminally differentiated effector memory CD45RA+ cells. Sequencing was carried out using naive CD8+ T cells sorted from blood. This chain uses TRBV4-1 with TRBJ2-2; TRBD1 agrees at 8 bases. The source is a man aged 30-40 years in good health. The CDR3 protein is CASSHQRDRPTGELFF. CDR3 nucleotides: TGCGCCAGCAGCCACCAAAGGGACAGGCCAACCGGGGAGCTGTTTTTT.